These T cell receptor beta chains were read from a single sample in a study of OX40 agonist ivuxolimab in advanced cancers. Produced via immunoSEQ multiplex PCR; TCRdb's table is partial and in-frame only. The profile shows 80,000 to 100,000 clones, roughly 92% of them singletons. The source material was CD4+ or CD8+ T cells sorted from blood, sampled in a trial of the OX40 agonist ivuxolimab. The receptors derive from an adult with an advanced solid tumor such as melanoma, head and neck, liver or kidney cancer. Each CDR3 is given with its conserved first and last residue. The D gene is left open where the match is weak. The listing skips clone size in some rows; elsewhere it reads once, few, many or a size class.

>TRBJ2-7|TRBV19|14|TRBD1|.
CASSIRDRAYEQYF
TGTGCCAGTAGTATCCGGGACAGGGCCTACGAGCAGTACTTC
>TRBJ1-1|TRBV4-1|15|.|once
CASSPGAGRTPEAFF
TGCGCCAGCAGCCCGGGGGCAGGTCGGACCCCTGAAGCTTTCTTT
>TRBJ2-1|TRBV2|17|TRBD2|.
CASRGTSGGSSYNEQFF
TGTGCCAGCAGGGGGACTAGCGGGGGGAGCTCCTACAATGAGCAGTTCTTC
>TRBJ2-7|TRBV10-1|15|TRBD1|.
CASSESITGDYEQYF
TGCGCCAGCAGTGAGTCGATAACAGGGGACTACGAGCAGTACTTC
>TRBJ2-7|TRBV9|16|TRBD1|.
CASSVGDSYGSYEQYF
TGTGCCAGCAGCGTAGGGGACAGCTACGGGTCCTACGAGCAGTACTTC
>TRBJ2-3|TRBV2|14|.|.
CASSEAGFTDTQYF
TGTGCCAGCAGTGAAGCAGGGTTCACAGATACGCAGTATTTT
>TRBJ2-3|TRBV19|14|.|.
CASTQRGRTDTQYF
TGTGCCAGTACCCAAAGGGGGAGAACAGATACGCAGTATTTT
>TRBJ2-5|TRBV28|16|TRBD2|.
CASRQRAGGSLETQYF
TGTGCCAGCAGACAGAGGGCGGGGGGGAGTTTAGAGACCCAGTACTTC
>TRBJ1-2|TRBV11-2|13|.|.
CASSLAENYGYTF
TGTGCCAGCAGCCTTGCAGAAAACTATGGCTACACCTTC
>TRBJ1-3|TRBV27|14|.|.
CASSLSGSGNTIYF
TGTGCCAGCAGTTTGTCAGGCTCTGGAAACACCATATATTTT
>TRBJ2-7|TRBV5-1|14|TRBD1|.
CASSFRQGAYEQYF
TGCGCCAGCAGCTTCCGACAGGGGGCCTACGAGCAGTACTTC
>TRBJ1-2|TRBV6-1|12|TRBD1|.
CAGQTGNYGYTF
TGTGCCGGACAGACAGGGAACTATGGCTACACCTTC
>TRBJ2-7|TRBV14|14|.|.
CASSQTVSSYEQYF
TGTGCCAGCAGCCAGACAGTGAGCTCCTACGAGCAGTACTTC
>TRBJ1-2|TRBV6-6|13|.|.
CASSYEVNYGYTF
TGTGCCAGCAGTTACGAAGTTAACTATGGCTACACCTTC
>TRBJ1-1|TRBV28|14|TRBD1|.
CASRNRGRDTEAFF
TGTGCCAGCAGGAACAGGGGTAGGGACACTGAAGCTTTCTTT
>TRBJ2-3|TRBV27|15|TRBD2|.
CASTTTSGNTDTQYF
TGTGCCAGCACCACGACTAGCGGGAACACAGATACGCAGTATTTT
>TRBJ2-7|TRBV29-1|14|TRBD1|.
CSVFGTANSYEQYF
TGCAGCGTTTTCGGGACAGCCAACTCCTACGAGCAGTACTTC
>TRBJ2-5|TRBV2|13|.|.
CASRGQGYETQYF
TGTGCCAGCAGGGGGCAGGGGTACGAGACCCAGTACTTC
>TRBJ2-3|TRBV11-2|18|TRBD2|.
CASSFRSSGGGSKDTQYF
TGTGCCAGCAGCTTTCGGTCTAGCGGGGGAGGGAGTAAAGATACGCAGTATTTT
>TRBJ2-1|TRBV6-5|11|.|.
CASSQNNEQFF
TGTGCCAGCAGCCAAAACAATGAGCAGTTCTTC
>TRBJ2-5|TRBV11-2|13|.|.
CASSLDPEETQYF
TGTGCCAGCAGCTTAGATCCGGAAGAGACCCAGTACTTC
>TRBJ2-2|TRBV2|11|TRBD1|.
CAVDRAGELFF
TGTGCCGTAGACAGGGCCGGGGAGCTGTTTTTT
>TRBJ2-3|TRBV5-4|15|.|.
CASSHRPGVTDTQYF
TGTGCCAGCAGCCACCGACCAGGTGTCACAGATACGCAGTATTTT
>TRBJ2-2|TRBV27|15|TRBD2|.
CASSLLAGGPGELFF
TGTGCCAGCAGTTTATTAGCGGGAGGCCCCGGGGAGCTGTTTTTT
>TRBJ2-3|TRBV19|12|.|.
CASSVVGDTQYF
TGTGCCAGTAGTGTCGTTGGGGATACGCAGTATTTT
>TRBJ1-1|TRBV7-2|14|.|.
CASSLQGTNTEAFF
TGTGCCAGCAGCTTACAGGGAACGAACACTGAAGCTTTCTTT
>TRBJ1-2|TRBV6-6|10|.|.
CASIGAGYTF
TGTGCCAGCATAGGGGCGGGCTACACCTTC
>TRBJ1-1|TRBV11-3|15|TRBD1|.
CASSLVGQGNTEAFF
TGTGCCAGCAGCTTAGTCGGACAGGGAAACACTGAAGCTTTCTTT
>TRBJ2-3|TRBV20-1|11|.|.
CSAAESGTQYF
TGCAGTGCTGCAGAGTCGGGTACGCAGTATTTT
>TRBJ2-5|TRBV27|15|TRBD2|.
CASTSSGRIQETQYF
TGTGCCAGCACCTCTAGCGGGAGGATTCAAGAGACCCAGTACTTC
>TRBJ2-1|TRBV4-3|15|TRBD2|.
CASSPWTSGENEQFF
TGCGCCAGCAGCCCCTGGACTAGCGGGGAAAATGAGCAGTTCTTC
>TRBJ2-7|TRBV27|15|TRBD1|.
CASSLDRGFNYEQYF
TGTGCCAGCAGTTTAGACAGGGGTTTCAACTACGAGCAGTACTTC
>TRBJ1-2|TRBV5-1|14|.|.
CASSPPSMWYGYTF
TGCGCCAGCAGCCCCCCGAGTATGTGGTATGGCTACACCTTC
>TRBJ2-7|TRBV9|15|TRBD1|.
CASSVGTGGSSEQYF
TGTGCCAGCAGCGTGGGGACAGGGGGCTCGAGCGAGCAGTACTTC
>TRBJ2-3|TRBV19|16|TRBD2|.
CASSIRTGTSPDTQYF
TGTGCCAGTAGTATTAGGACCGGGACTAGTCCAGATACGCAGTATTTT
>TRBJ2-7|TRBV5-1|14|.|.
CASSSSGRSYEQYF
TGCGCCAGCAGCTCCTCCGGGAGATCCTACGAGCAGTACTTC
>TRBJ2-7|TRBV19|13|TRBD1|.
CASSTGGGYEQYF
TGTGCCAGTAGTACAGGGGGTGGATACGAGCAGTACTTC
>TRBJ2-7|TRBV9|15|.|.
CASSVADSLSYEQYF
TGTGCCAGCAGCGTAGCGGACTCTTTAAGCTACGAGCAGTACTTC
>TRBJ2-5|TRBV19|15|.|.
CASSMGGRIQETQYF
TGTGCCAGTAGTATGGGGGGCCGTATCCAAGAGACCCAGTACTTC
>TRBJ2-1|TRBV9|16|.|.
CASSLDTGLTYNEQFF
TGTGCCAGCAGCCTGGACACAGGGTTGACCTACAATGAGCAGTTCTTC
>TRBJ2-3|TRBV11-2|14|.|.
CASSLGASVDTQYF
TGTGCCAGCAGCCTGGGTGCTAGTGTAGATACGCAGTATTTT
>TRBJ1-2|TRBV2|18|.|.
CASSEVTGPTAFNYGYTF
TGTGCCAGCAGTGAAGTTACAGGGCCAACAGCATTTAACTATGGCTACACCTTC
>TRBJ2-1|TRBV7-9|17|.|.
CASSHTQRASSYNEQFF
TGTGCCAGCAGCCATACCCAGCGGGCCAGCTCCTACAATGAGCAGTTCTTC
>TRBJ1-1|TRBV4-3|13|.|.
CASSHKVGTEAFF
TGCGCCAGCAGCCACAAAGTTGGTACTGAAGCTTTCTTT
>TRBJ2-1|TRBV4-1|13|.|.
CASSQDPRVAQFF
TGCGCCAGCAGCCAAGATCCCAGGGTTGCGCAGTTCTTC
>TRBJ1-1|TRBV27|14|.|.
CASSLKPVNTEAFF
TGTGCCAGCAGTTTAAAACCGGTGAACACTGAAGCTTTCTTT
>TRBJ2-1|TRBV7-2|16|TRBD2|.
CASSLVAGGPNNEQFF
TGTGCCAGCAGCTTAGTAGCGGGGGGCCCCAACAATGAGCAGTTCTTC
>TRBJ2-7|TRBV2|15|TRBD1|.
CASSPGTGFTYEQYF
TGTGCCAGCAGCCCCGGGACAGGCTTCACCTACGAGCAGTACTTC
>TRBJ2-2|TRBV29-1|13|TRBD1|.
CSGTGTGTGELFF
TGCAGCGGTACCGGGACAGGCACCGGGGAGCTGTTTTTT
>TRBJ2-5|TRBV27|15|.|.
CASSLRGRRLETQYF
TGTGCCAGCAGTTTACGCGGGCGGCGATTGGAGACCCAGTACTTC
>TRBJ1-1|TRBV4-3|15|.|.
CASSQDGQIDTEAFF
TGCGCCAGCAGCCAGGATGGGCAGATTGACACTGAAGCTTTCTTT
>TRBJ1-5|TRBV6-1|15|.|.
CASTQVLLSNQPQHF
TGTGCCAGCACGCAGGTCCTCCTTAGCAATCAGCCCCAGCATTTT